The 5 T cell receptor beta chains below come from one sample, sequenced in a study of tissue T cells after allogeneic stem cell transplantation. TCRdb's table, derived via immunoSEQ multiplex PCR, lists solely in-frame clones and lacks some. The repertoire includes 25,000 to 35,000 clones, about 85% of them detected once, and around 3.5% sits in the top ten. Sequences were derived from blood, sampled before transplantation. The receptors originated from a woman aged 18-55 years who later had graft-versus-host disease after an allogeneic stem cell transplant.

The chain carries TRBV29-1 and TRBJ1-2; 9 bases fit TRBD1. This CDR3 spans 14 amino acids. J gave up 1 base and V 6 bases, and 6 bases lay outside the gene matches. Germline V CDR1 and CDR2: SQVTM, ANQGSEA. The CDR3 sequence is CSVSQGALNYGYTF. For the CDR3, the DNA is TGCAGCGTGTCACAGGGGGCCCTTAACTATGGCTACACCTTC. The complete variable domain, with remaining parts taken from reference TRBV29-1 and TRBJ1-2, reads SAVISQKPSRDICQRGTSLTIQCQVDSQVTMMFWYRQQPGQSLTLIATANQGSEATYESGFVIDKFPISRPNLTFSTLTVSNMSPEDSSIYLCSVSQGALNYGYTFGSGTRLTVV.

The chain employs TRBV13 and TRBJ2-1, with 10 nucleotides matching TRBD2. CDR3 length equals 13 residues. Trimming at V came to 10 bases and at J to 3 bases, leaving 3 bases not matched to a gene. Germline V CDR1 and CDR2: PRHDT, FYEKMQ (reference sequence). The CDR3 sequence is CATLAGVYNEQFF. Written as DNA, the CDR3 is TGTGCCACCCTAGCGGGAGTCTACAATGAGCAGTTCTTC.

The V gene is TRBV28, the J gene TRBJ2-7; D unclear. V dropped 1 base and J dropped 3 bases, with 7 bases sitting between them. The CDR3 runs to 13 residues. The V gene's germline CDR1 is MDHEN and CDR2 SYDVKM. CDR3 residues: CASSLSDIYEQYF. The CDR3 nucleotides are TGTGCCAGCAGTTTATCCGACATCTACGAGCAGTACTTC. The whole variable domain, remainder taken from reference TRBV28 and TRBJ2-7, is DVKVTQSSRYLVKRTGEKVFLECVQDMDHENMFWYRQDPGLGLRLIYFSYDVKMKEKGDIPEGYSVSREKKERFSLILESASTNQTSMYLCASSLSDIYEQYFGPGTRLTVT.

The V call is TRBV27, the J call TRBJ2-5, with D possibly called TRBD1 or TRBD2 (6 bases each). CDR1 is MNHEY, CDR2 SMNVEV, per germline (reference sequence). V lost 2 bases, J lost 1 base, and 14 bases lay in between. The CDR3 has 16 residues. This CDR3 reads CASSLTRGGLQETQYF. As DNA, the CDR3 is TGTGCCAGCAGTTTAACCCGTGGGGGGCTCCAAGAGACCCAGTACTTC.

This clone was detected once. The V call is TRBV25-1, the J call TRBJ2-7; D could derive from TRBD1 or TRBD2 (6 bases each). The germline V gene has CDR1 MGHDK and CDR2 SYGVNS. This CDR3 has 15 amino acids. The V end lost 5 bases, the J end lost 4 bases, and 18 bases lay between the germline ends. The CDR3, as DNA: TGTGCCAGCAGTACTTCCCTGGGGGGCCTGTACGAGCAGTACTTC. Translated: CASSTSLGGLYEQYF.